The following is a T cell receptor (beta chain) sequence with its context. Method: immunoSEQ multiplex PCR; TCRdb's copy keeps in-frame clones and lacks some. The profile shows roughly 480,000 clones, 79% of them singletons. The data were taken from a study of shared clonotypes between healthy human individuals. CDR1 and CDR2 from the germline V gene are SEHNR and FQNEAQ (reference sequence). The CDR3 extends over 16 amino acids. V dropped 5 bases and J dropped 4; count of bases not matched to a gene: 8. The chain is built from TRBV7-9 and TRBJ2-3, with 11 bases that match TRBD1. The clonotype comes from a woman between 40 and 50 years old in good health. Some clones in this sample may be carry-over from other donors' samples. Sequenced material: PBMCs. Written as DNA, the CDR3 is TGTGCCAGCAGCCCCCGGGACAGGGGGACCGCAGATACGCAGTATTTT. It is translated as CASSPRDRGTADTQYF.